A selection of T cell receptor beta chains follows, all from one sample in a study of OX40 agonist ivuxolimab in advanced cancers. Method: immunoSEQ multiplex PCR; TCRdb's copy keeps in-frame clones and lacks some. The data show over 55,000 clones, about 90% seen once. Material: CD4+ or CD8+ T cells sorted from blood, obtained in a trial of the OX40 agonist ivuxolimab. All receptors come from an adult with an advanced solid tumor such as melanoma, head and neck, liver or kidney cancer. The CDR3 runs from the conserved cysteine through the conserved F or W. A D gene is named only where the DNA matches it firmly. Rows may omit the clone size; those that give it use once, few, many or a size class.

clone_size: once; d_call: TRBD1; v_call: TRBV27; j_call: TRBJ2-1; cdr3_aa: CASSLSGQCFF; cdr3_nt: TGTGCCAGCAGTTTATCGGGACAGTGTTTCTTC
clone_size: -; d_call: -; v_call: TRBV14; j_call: TRBJ2-7; cdr3_aa: CASSQFRGSSYEQYF; cdr3_nt: TGTGCCAGCAGCCAGTTCAGGGGTAGCTCCTACGAGCAGTACTTC
clone_size: -; d_call: TRBD2; v_call: TRBV6-4; j_call: TRBJ2-7; cdr3_aa: CASSDSEKREGRVQYF; cdr3_nt: TGTGCCAGCAGTGACTCAGAAAAGCGGGAGGGCCGTGTGCAGTACTTC
clone_size: -; d_call: TRBD2; v_call: TRBV4-2; j_call: TRBJ2-7; cdr3_aa: CASSQTSGGEQYF; cdr3_nt: TGTGCCAGCAGCCAGACCTCGGGGGGGGAGCAGTACTTC
clone_size: -; d_call: TRBD2; v_call: TRBV28; j_call: TRBJ2-7; cdr3_aa: CASSLGTSGSMYF; cdr3_nt: TGTGCCAGCAGTTTGGGGACTAGCGGGAGCATGTACTTC
clone_size: -; d_call: TRBD2; v_call: TRBV4-3; j_call: TRBJ2-1; cdr3_aa: CASSQESGSSNEQFF; cdr3_nt: TGCGCCAGCAGCCAAGAAAGCGGGAGCAGTAATGAGCAGTTCTTC
clone_size: -; d_call: -; v_call: TRBV7-8; j_call: TRBJ2-1; cdr3_aa: CASSLTGLEVGNEQFF; cdr3_nt: TGTGCCAGCAGCTTGACCGGACTGGAGGTGGGCAATGAGCAGTTCTTC
clone_size: -; d_call: -; v_call: TRBV25-1; j_call: TRBJ2-2; cdr3_aa: CASSGLITGELFF; cdr3_nt: TGTGCCAGCAGTGGTTTGATCACCGGGGAGCTGTTTTTT
clone_size: -; d_call: TRBD2; v_call: TRBV15; j_call: TRBJ2-1; cdr3_aa: CATSRTGEGVLGQFF; cdr3_nt: TGTGCCACCAGCAGAACTGGGGAGGGAGTTTTGGGGCAGTTCTTC
clone_size: -; d_call: -; v_call: TRBV4-2; j_call: TRBJ2-1; cdr3_aa: CASSWDYNEQFF; cdr3_nt: TGTGCCAGCAGCTGGGACTACAATGAGCAGTTCTTC
clone_size: -; d_call: TRBD2; v_call: TRBV4-2; j_call: TRBJ2-1; cdr3_aa: CASSQGAGVTYNEQFF; cdr3_nt: TGTGCCAGCAGCCAAGGAGCGGGAGTCACCTACAATGAGCAGTTCTTC
clone_size: few; d_call: -; v_call: TRBV9; j_call: TRBJ2-3; cdr3_aa: CASSAGSGPDTQYF; cdr3_nt: TGTGCCAGCAGCGCCGGCTCAGGGCCAGATACGCAGTATTTT
clone_size: -; d_call: TRBD1; v_call: TRBV11-2; j_call: TRBJ1-4; cdr3_aa: CASSPLGTDNEKLFF; cdr3_nt: TGTGCCAGCAGCCCCCTCGGGACAGATAATGAAAAACTGTTTTTT
clone_size: once; d_call: -; v_call: TRBV21-1; j_call: TRBJ2-7; cdr3_aa: CASSKVGMRGEAPSSYEQYF; cdr3_nt: TGTGCCAGCAGCAAAGTAGGGATGAGAGGGGAAGCCCCGAGCTCCTACGAGCAGTACTTC
clone_size: -; d_call: -; v_call: TRBV5-1; j_call: TRBJ2-6; cdr3_aa: CASGPGDSGANVLTF; cdr3_nt: TGCGCCAGCGGTCCAGGAGACTCTGGGGCCAACGTCCTGACTTTC
clone_size: -; d_call: TRBD2; v_call: TRBV10-3; j_call: TRBJ2-7; cdr3_aa: CAISDPGLAGGSYEQYF; cdr3_nt: TGTGCCATCAGCGACCCGGGACTAGCGGGAGGGAGCTACGAGCAGTACTTC
clone_size: -; d_call: -; v_call: TRBV4-3; j_call: TRBJ2-7; cdr3_aa: CASSQARQGYEQYF; cdr3_nt: TGCGCCAGCAGCCAAGCTCGGCAGGGCTACGAGCAGTACTTC
clone_size: -; d_call: -; v_call: TRBV5-6; j_call: TRBJ2-7; cdr3_aa: CASSLGTRGTEQYF; cdr3_nt: TGTGCCAGCAGCCTCGGGACAAGGGGGACTGAGCAGTACTTC
clone_size: -; d_call: -; v_call: TRBV29-1; j_call: TRBJ2-3; cdr3_aa: CSVLTNGDTQYF; cdr3_nt: TGCAGCGTTCTGACTAATGGAGATACGCAGTATTTT
clone_size: -; d_call: TRBD2; v_call: TRBV7-2; j_call: TRBJ2-7; cdr3_aa: CASSLGLAGPYEQYF; cdr3_nt: TGTGCCAGCAGCTTAGGACTAGCGGGACCCTACGAGCAGTACTTC